This TCR beta chain was sequenced during a study of cytomegalovirus exposure and HLA in healthy donors. Broader study findings: CMV serostatus was the only recorded immune exposure for donors.

60 Vbeta and 13 Jbeta primers were used in PCR. Here immunoSEQ multiplex PCR was the method, and the copy in TCRdb shows in-frame clones only, minus some. This table holds about 60,000 clones, approximately 75% found once. About this clone: What it binds is unknown.

Sequenced input: PBMCs. The TCR sequence derives from a middle-aged woman in good health and CMV-seropositive.

The DNA of the CDR3 is TGTGCCAGCAGTGCTGTCACAGATACGCAGTATTTT. It translates to CASSAVTDTQYF. The chain carries TRBV6-1 and TRBJ2-3; the D is unclear. This CDR3 region has 12 residues. Germline assignment: CDR1 MNHNS and CDR2 SASEGT. The V gene lost 4 bases and the J gene lost 2 bases, with 4 bases spanning the gap.